The subject of this entry is one TCR beta chain. This sample is part of a study of blood T cell repertoires in COVID-19. Whole-study context: The United States, Italy and Spain supplied acute and convalescent COVID-19 samples. The analysed material was cDNA or gDNA that came from T cells, B-cell-depleted T cells, or PBMCs.

Germline V gene sequence: CDR1 SGHTA, CDR2 FQGTGA. V dropped 5 bases and J dropped 0 bases, with 4 bases sitting between them. There are 13 residues in the CDR3. Original methodology: For nucleated cells, counts were estimated from reference gene primer amplification. Sequencing was performed with immunoSEQ multiplex PCR; in TCRdb, only in-frame clones are kept and a portion is missing. Clonal size and the V and J genes are those of that table, whereas D and trimming came from the DNA. The top ten hold 10% to 15% of the sample, which has 85,000 to 110,000 clones, about 87% seen once. The sample was peripheral blood. V is TRBV7-3 and J is TRBJ2-2; D is ambiguous. This sequence was found in a human donor in a cohort sampled during active or convalescent COVID-19. This chain's CDR3 is CASSGSNTGELFF. DNA of the CDR3: TGTGCCAGCAGCGGCTCGAACACCGGGGAGCTGTTTTTT.